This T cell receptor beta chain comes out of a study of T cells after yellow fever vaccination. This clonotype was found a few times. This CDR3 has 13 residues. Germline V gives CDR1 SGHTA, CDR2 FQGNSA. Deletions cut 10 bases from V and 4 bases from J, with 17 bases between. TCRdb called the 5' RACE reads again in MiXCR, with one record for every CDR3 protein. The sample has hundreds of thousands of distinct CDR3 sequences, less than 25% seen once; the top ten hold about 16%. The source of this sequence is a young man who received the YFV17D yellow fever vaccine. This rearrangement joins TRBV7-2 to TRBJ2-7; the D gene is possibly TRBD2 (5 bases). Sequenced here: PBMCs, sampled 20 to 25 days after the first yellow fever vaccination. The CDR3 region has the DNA TGTGCCACCTCCCGGACTCCAGAATACGAGCAGTACTTC. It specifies CATSRTPEYEQYF.